Following are 24 T cell receptor beta chains from one sample sequenced in a study of T cells in women clearing cervical HPV infection (dated by TCRdb to between 2017 and 2018). The library was generated by the immunoSEQ multiplex PCR assay. What TCRdb holds here is the immuneACCESS table cut down to in-frame rearrangements. Part of the clones is not present; checked against another copy, under half of the missing clones reflect an unresolved V gene, and the others are unexplained. This sample's table lists around 19,000 clones. The top ten constitute roughly 5% of the sample. The source material was blood buffy coat. The receptors shown here come from a woman between 18 and 75 years old with a cervical HPV16 infection that either progressed to CIN3+ or cleared (not recorded which).

As concerns this clone: The read terminates 3 residues ahead of where the CDR3 ends, so the germline J gene completes it. The V and J genes are TRBV28 and TRBJ2-5; TRBD1 agrees at 11 bases. The trim removed 3 bases at V and 2 bases at J, leaving 14 bases unmatched. The CDR3 consists of 19 residues. CDR1 and CDR2 from the germline V gene are MDHEN and SYDVKM. The CDR3 spells CASSFLTADRGRQQETQYF. The DNA read from the CDR3 is TGTGCCAGCAGTTTCCTTACCGCGGACAGGGGGCGTCAACAAGAGACC. The variable domain in full, completed from reference TRBV28 and TRBJ2-5, reads DVKVTQSSRYLVKRTGEKVFLECVQDMDHENMFWYRQDPGLGLRLIYFSYDVKMKEKGDIPEGYSVSREKKERFSLILESASTNQTSMYLCASSFLTADRGRQQETQYFGPGTRLLVL.

The DNA read from the CDR3 is TGTGCCAGCAGCTTAATTCCCTACACCGGGGAG. Its translation: CASSLIPYTGE. The entire CDR3 protein is CASSLIPYTGELFF. The chain links TRBV7-3 to TRBJ2-2; unclear D gene. The missing CDR3 end, 3 residues past where the read stops, is filled in from the germline J gene. This CDR3 is 14 amino acids long. With 1 base removed from V and 3 bases from J, the gap between germline ends came to 6 bases. Per the germline V gene, CDR1 is SGHTA and CDR2 is FQGTGA.

With respect to this clone: Read sequence stops 3 residues before the CDR3 end, and the germline J gene provides the missing end. This rearrangement joins TRBV11-2 to TRBJ2-7; 7 bases map to TRBD2. The germline V gene encodes CDR1 SGHAT and CDR2 FQNNGV. The J segment lost 5 bases and the V segment lost 4 bases, leaving 11 bases of the junction unmatched. The CDR3 consists of 15 residues. The DNA read from the CDR3 is TGTGCCAGCAGCTCCCCGCGGGGGAGGTCCCACGAG. It encodes CASSSPRGRSHE. The entire CDR3 protein is CASSSPRGRSHEQYF.

Notes on this clone: The sequenced fragment ends 3 residues before the CDR3 boundary, so the rest is inferred from the germline J gene. The rearrangement links TRBV5-1 to TRBJ1-2; the match to TRBD1 covers 9 bases. After removal of 0 bases from V and 4 bases from J, the junction contained 1 base not matched to a gene. The CDR3 sequence is 14 residues long. Germline loops: CDR1 SGHRS, CDR2 YFSETQ. Partial CDR3 DNA: TGCGCCAGCAGCTTGGGACAGGGGGGCTATGGC. It encodes CASSLGQGGYG. The full CDR3 sequence reads CASSLGQGGYGYTF.

Regarding this clone: The read ends 3 residues shy of where the CDR3 ends; the end is completed using the germline J gene. The same CDR3 can be traced to other DNA sequences in this sample. J is TRBJ1-2 and V is TRBV18, with 7 bases identical to TRBD1. Germline V gives CDR1 KGHSH, CDR2 LQKENI. The CDR3 consists of 15 residues. CDR3 loop: CASSPPQGRDNDYTF. Incomplete CDR3 DNA: TGTGCCAGCTCACCCCCACAGGGGAGAGACAATGAC.

In the case of this clone: The read gets to within 3 residues of the CDR3 end, and the germline J gene fills in the rest. This chain links TRBV7-9 with TRBJ2-1; D might be TRBD1 (5 bases). The CDR3 runs to 14 residues. Germline-derived CDR1 and CDR2 are SEHNR and FQNEAQ (reference sequence). V dropped 8 bases and J dropped 1 base, with 12 bases sitting between them. CDR3 sequence reads: CASEEGASYNEQFF. The CDR3 bases that were read are TGTGCCAGCGAAGAAGGGGCTTCCTACAATGAG. The full variable domain, with the rest looked up from reference TRBV7-9 and TRBJ2-1, is DTGVSQNPRHKITKRGQNVTFRCDPISEHNRLYWYRQTLGQGPEFLTYFQNEAQLEKSRLLSDRFSAERPKGSFSTLEIQRTEQGDSAMYLCASEEGASYNEQFFGPGTRLTVL.

Of note for this clone: The CDR3 end is not reached by the read, which stops 3 residues before it; the germline J gene fills it in. This chain uses TRBV4-2 with TRBJ2-2, with D uncertain. The CDR3 consists of 16 residues. Trimming removed 0 bases from V and 4 bases from J, with 12 bases in between. Germline CDR1 and CDR2: LGHNA and YNFKEQ. CDR3 sequence reads: CASSQDQTTITGELFF. The sequenced CDR3 bases are TGTGCCAGCAGCCAAGATCAAACTACCATCACCGGGGAG.

The part of the CDR3 DNA that was read is TGTGCCAGCAGTTACTTGGCAGAACCGCCTGGAAACACC. It translates to CASSYLAEPPGNT. The CDR3 as a whole reads CASSYLAEPPGNTIYF. V gene TRBV6-2 or TRBV6-3 combines with J gene TRBJ1-3, with D hard to call. The CDR3 end falls 3 residues outside the read, so it is completed with the germline J gene. The CDR3 spans 16 residues. Trimming cost V 1 base and J 2 bases, with 12 bases left between them. Per the germline V gene, CDR1 is MNHEY and CDR2 is SVGEGT.

In regard to this clone: The read is 3 residues too short to cover the CDR3 end, so that end is filled in from the germline J gene. The V gene is TRBV19, the J gene TRBJ2-7, with D possibly matching TRBD1 (6 bases). Deletions cut 5 bases from V and 2 bases from J, with 10 bases between. Per germline, CDR1 LNHDA and CDR2 SQIVND (reference sequence). CDR3 length: 13 amino acids. The CDR3 sequence: CASSRPGAYEQYF. Partial CDR3 DNA: TGTGCCAGTAGTCGGCCAGGGGCCTACGAG.

A remark on this clone: The sequenced fragment ends 3 residues before the CDR3 boundary, so the rest is inferred from the germline J gene. This chain uses TRBV20-1 with TRBJ2-5, with 9 bases aligning to TRBD2. CDR3 length: 16 amino acids. The junction had 10 bases not matched to a gene; V was cut back by 3 bases and J by 2 bases. Per the germline V gene, CDR1 is DFQATT and CDR2 is SNEGSKA (reference sequence). The part of the CDR3 DNA that was read is TGCAGTGCTAGGGAGGTAGTGGCGGGGGGGCAAGAGACC. The encoded protein is CSAREVVAGGQET. The CDR3 as a whole reads CSAREVVAGGQETQYF.

On this clone itself: Sequencing ends 3 residues short of the CDR3 end; the germline J gene provides the rest. The chain combines TRBV18 with TRBJ1-2, with D perhaps TRBD1 (6 bases). V shed 6 bases and J shed 3 bases, with 20 bases lying between them. Germline V gene lookup returns CDR1 KGHSH and CDR2 LQKENI. The CDR3 runs to 16 residues. CDR3 region: CASSPQRGHGDYGYTF. Partial CDR3 DNA: TGTGCCAGCTCCCCTCAGCGGGGGCACGGTGACTATGGC.

A note on this clone: The CDR3 end falls 3 residues outside the read, so it is completed with the germline J gene. V and J are TRBV2 and TRBJ2-2; 8 bases map to TRBD2. The trim removed 2 bases at V and 5 bases at J, leaving 7 bases unmatched. The germline V gene encodes CDR1 SNHLY and CDR2 FYNNEI. CDR3 length: 16 amino acids. The CDR3 DNA, read in part, is TGTGCCAGCAGTGAATCGGGGGGGTACCTGACCGGGGAG. It specifies CASSESGGYLTGE. The CDR3 in full is CASSESGGYLTGELFF.

As for this clone: Read data end 3 residues before the CDR3 end; the end is taken from the germline J gene. The V gene is TRBV18, the J gene TRBJ1-1; D is uncertain. V gave up 6 bases and J gave up 1 base, with 15 bases separating them. CDR1 KGHSH and CDR2 LQKENI come from the germline V gene. The CDR3 consists of 15 residues. The part of the CDR3 DNA that was read is TGTGCCAGCTCGGATCAGGAATATCCGAACACTGAA. Encoded protein: CASSDQEYPNTE. The CDR3 in its entirety is CASSDQEYPNTEAFF. Full variable domain (rest looked up from reference TRBV18 and TRBJ1-1): NAGVMQNPRHLVRRRGQEARLRCSPMKGHSHVYWYRQLPEEGLKFMVYLQKENIIDESGMPKERFSAEFPKEGPSILRIQQVVRGDSAAYFCASSDQEYPNTEAFFGQGTRLTVV.

As to this clone: The read is 3 residues too short to cover the CDR3 end, so that end is filled in from the germline J gene. V usage is TRBV14 and J usage is TRBJ2-7, with 10 bases aligning to TRBD1. The CDR3 is made up of 16 amino acids. V shed 1 base, J shed 2 bases, and the junction held 5 bases outside the gene matches. Germline V CDR1 and CDR2: SGHDN, FVKESK. The CDR3 sequence: CASSQGTGTGAYEQYF. The CDR3 DNA, read in part, is TGTGCCAGCAGCCAAGGGACCGGGACAGGGGCCTACGAG.

To note about this clone: The read stops 3 residues short of the end of the CDR3; the missing end is completed from the germline J gene. V and J are TRBV5-1 and TRBJ2-1; 8 nucleotides match TRBD1. Germline CDR1 is SGHRS and CDR2 is YFSETQ. The junction had 6 bases not matched to a gene; V was cut back by 4 bases and J by 0 bases. The CDR3 runs to 16 residues. The CDR3 region is CASSIQGASSYNEQFF. The sequenced part of the CDR3 DNA is TGCGCCAGCAGCATTCAGGGGGCTAGCTCCTACAATGAG.

Of note for this clone: The read falls 3 residues short of the CDR3 end, and the missing part is taken from the germline J gene. This chain joins TRBV19 and TRBJ1-5; D gene ambiguous. The germline V gene has CDR1 LNHDA and CDR2 SQIVND (reference sequence). The CDR3 totals 13 residues. Trimming pared 3 bases from V and 4 bases from J, leaving 7 bases between. The covered CDR3 bases are TGTGCCAGTAGTATCCGGGGAAATCAGCCC. This codes for CASSIRGNQP. The complete CDR3 sequence is CASSIRGNQPQHF.

To note about this clone: The junction does not match germline at one end; this may be a read error. The CDR3 is cut off 3 residues early in the read; its end comes from the germline J gene. At the DNA level, this CDR3 is encoded by other sequences in the same sample as well. The chain is built from TRBV5-1 and TRBJ1-3; D is ambiguous. This CDR3 has 15 amino acids. Germline CDR1 reads SGHRS; CDR2 reads YFSETQ. CDR3 residues: CASSLRVGSGNTIYF. CDR3 DNA, as far as it was read: TGCGCCAGCAGCTTGAGGGTCGGCTCTGGAAACACT.

Turning to this clone: The read terminates 3 residues ahead of where the CDR3 ends, so the germline J gene completes it. The sample carries other DNA sequences with the same CDR3. The V gene is TRBV5-1, the J gene TRBJ2-1, with 11 bases lining up with TRBD2. With V trimmed by 6 bases and J by 0 bases, 8 bases remained unmatched. The CDR3 spans 17 residues. From germline, CDR1 is SGHRS and CDR2 YFSETQ. The CDR3 sequence is CASTGTSGAFSYNEQFF. Partial CDR3 DNA: TGCGCCAGCACCGGGACTAGCGGCGCCTTCTCCTACAATGAG.

This clone is called medium-sized (0.01 to 0.1%) based on its frequency. The sequence runs out 3 residues before the end of the CDR3; the remainder is reconstructed from the germline J gene. The rearrangement links TRBV6-4 to TRBJ2-3; 9 positions agree with TRBD2. V was pared by 2 bases and J by 1 base, with 1 base of the junction left unmatched. This CDR3 comprises 15 residues. Germline CDR1 and CDR2: MRHNA and SNTAGT. The part of the CDR3 DNA that was read is TGTGCCAGCAGTGACATAGCGGGGGGCACAGATACG. It yields the protein CASSDIAGGTDT. The whole CDR3 protein reads CASSDIAGGTDTQYF.

CDR3 DNA (partial): TGCAGTGCCCCCGAGCGGCGGGGGCGGGTAGATACG. Encoded protein: CSAPERRGRVDT. The entire CDR3 sequence reads CSAPERRGRVDTQYF. The chain combines TRBV20-1 with TRBJ2-3; possible D gene TRBD2, 7 bases. The CDR3 end falls 3 residues outside the read, so it is completed with the germline J gene. V was trimmed by 6 bases and J by 5 bases, leaving 21 bases between them. This CDR3 region has 15 residues. CDR1 is DFQATT, CDR2 SNEGSKA, per germline (reference sequence).

Comments on this clone: The observed sequence ends 3 residues before the CDR3 terminus, with the missing tail filled in from the germline J gene. The chain combines TRBV19 with TRBJ2-7; 9 bases align to TRBD1. The CDR3 covers 13 residues. The V gene end was trimmed by 5 bases and the J gene end by 6 bases; junction bases not matched to a gene: 5. Germline V gives CDR1 LNHDA, CDR2 SQIVND (reference sequence). Partial CDR3 DNA: TGTGCCAGTAGTTCGGGGACAGGGAGCGAG. Its translation: CASSSGTGSE. The entire CDR3 is CASSSGTGSEQYF.

To note about this clone: Coverage ceases 3 residues before the CDR3 finishes, and the germline J gene fills in the end. This rearrangement joins TRBV2 to TRBJ2-1; 12 nucleotides match TRBD2. Germline CDR1 is SNHLY and CDR2 is FYNNEI. This CDR3 is 18 amino acids long. The ends lost 6 bases at V and 0 bases at J; junction bases unmatched: 9. The CDR3: CASRVLAGGLSSYNEQFF. Incomplete CDR3 DNA: TGTGCCAGCAGGGTTCTAGCGGGGGGGTTGAGCTCCTACAATGAG.

Turning to this clone: The read terminates 3 residues before the CDR3 end, so the remaining end is supplied by the germline J gene. The gene calls are TRBV7-9 and TRBJ1-2; D is unresolved. In germline, CDR1 is SEHNR, CDR2 FQNEAQ (reference sequence). This CDR3 is built from 14 residues. The CDR3 bases that were read are TGTGCCAGCAGCTTAGCACGCAAGCAAGAGAGC. As protein: CASSLARKQES. The full CDR3 sequence reads CASSLARKQESYTF.

Comment on this clone: The read gets to within 3 residues of the CDR3 end, and the germline J gene fills in the rest. This chain links TRBV7-2 with TRBJ2-3; the match to TRBD2 covers 10 bases. The V gene end was trimmed by 0 bases and the J gene end by 2 bases; junction bases not matched to a gene: 5. This CDR3 comprises 17 residues. Germline lookup yields CDR1 SGHTA and CDR2 FQGNSA. The part of the CDR3 DNA that was read is TGTGCCAGCAGCTTAGCCGGACTAGCGGTAAACACAGATACG. Protein: CASSLAGLAVNTDT. The full CDR3 protein is CASSLAGLAVNTDTQYF.